This TCR beta chain is from a study of blood T cell repertoires in COVID-19. The wider study: Donors in the United States, Italy and Spain gave samples during acute or convalescent COVID-19. T cells, B-cell-depleted T cells, or PBMCs provided the cDNA or gDNA that served as material.

In the original processing: Amplifying reference gene primers gave estimates of nucleated cell counts. Using immunoSEQ multiplex PCR, the repertoire was profiled, and TCRdb retains in-frame clones only, with some absent. V and J calls and clone size are given by that table; D and trimming were obtained from the DNA. The data hold under 250,000 clones, with roughly 85% observed a single time. V was shortened by 4 bases and J by 7 bases, with 5 bases between the two germline ends. Germline V gene sequence: CDR1 SGHKS, CDR2 YYEKEE (reference sequence). This CDR3 is built from 10 residues. Sequencing was done on a sample of peripheral blood. The chain links TRBV5-5 to TRBJ1-1, with D hard to call. The receptor's source is a woman aged 18-35 years with acute or convalescent COVID-19. CDR3 residues: CASSLYEAFF. The CDR3, as DNA: TGTGCCAGCAGCCTATATGAAGCTTTCTTT.